The T cell receptor (beta chain) described here comes from a study of beta chain features in type 1 diabetes (dated by TCRdb to the late 2010s). Study-wide context: No differences in mean age, gender distribution, total cell number or subset yield were found between patients and healthy donors. Naive and central memory subsets were obtained from all 30 or so donors, but regulatory and stem cell-like memory subsets were isolated from only 8 patients and roughly 8 healthy donors. Across all samples, almost 110 million sorted cells were examined, and cell number per subset correlated strongly with RNA yield. In the study, recently diagnosed type 1 diabetes patients and matched healthy donors were compared on the TCRB repertoires of their sorted circulating CD4+ T cell subsets. General study outcomes and caveats: Shorter templates might have been favored by PCR, but patient and control samples were amplified and corrected together, so both groups would have been affected equally by any skew. Type 1 diabetes patients showed a moderate but significant shortening of TCRB CDR3 length in all four CD4+ subsets. Fewer insertions and more nucleotide deletions at VDJ recombination sites were observed in patients with type 1 diabetes, implying thymic rearrangement abnormalities. Because small numbers of individuals were included in the HLA sub-analyses, any influence of HLA type on TCRB rearrangement was left unresolved. Because cDNA rather than genomic DNA was sequenced, highly expressing activated cells could have been over-represented, although no difference in activation and CD3 levels was found between groups. The naive, central memory and regulatory TCRB repertoires appeared to resemble one another more closely among patients than among healthy donors.

Each donor gave one peripheral blood draw, approximately 110 mL on average, collected into heparinised tubes. A BD FACSAria II was used to sort naive, central memory, regulatory and stem cell-like memory CD4+ T cells with a panel that included CD45RO, CCR7, CD25, CD127, CD95 and CD27. Purity was above 98% for every sorted population. PBMCs were separated immediately by Lymphoprep density gradient centrifugation and were stained directly, without being cultured. So that batch effects would be minimized, each experiment stained and sorted samples in pairs, pairing one healthy donor with one patient. CDR1 and CDR2 were assigned from the germline V gene as SNHLY and FYNNEI. Compared with germline, V lacks 4 bases and J lacks 5 bases; bases without a gene match: 5. The CDR3, cysteine through phenylalanine, is 15 amino acids long. CDR3 DNA only is kept here, 45 bases in frame from base 1. The entire amount of isolated RNA was reverse transcribed using the High Capacity cDNA Reverse Transcription Kit, so the sequenced TCRB transcripts were expressed ones. Deep immunoSEQ sequencing was performed on naive, central memory and regulatory T cell samples, with an average of about 3.57 million total reads per sample. Sorted cells were lysed in RLT buffer, and RNA was extracted using DNase-treated RNeasy Micro or Mini kits according to cell number. To prevent cross-contamination, every cell subset was processed on its own, while patient and healthy donor samples were processed together. The immunoSEQ multiplex PCR was used to amplify TCRB sequences from cDNA, generating 87-bp fragments that spanned the CDR3 region. Sequencing of the amplicons was done on the Illumina HiSeq platform. The authors processed their data as follows. PCR bias was computationally corrected using synthetic template baselines, reads within Hamming distance 2 were collapsed, and singletons that could not be merged were discarded. By aligning reads against IMGT, V, D and J genes, CDR3 length, and insertions or deletions at six rearrangement sites were assigned. Clonotype counts were normalized to sorted cell number within each subset before computing true diversity and Gini coefficients with the tcR R package. The overlap coefficient, calculated on TCRB nucleotide sequences, was used to measure repertoire sharing. TCRdb obtained this table from immuneACCESS and retained in-frame rearrangements with V and J assigned. These tables miss some clones; where compared with another copy, unresolved V genes account for less than half of the shortfall, and the remainder is unexplained. The V and J calls and clone size were taken over from that table, and D and trimming were inferred from the DNA. The sample data list roughly 300,000 clones, and less than 15% of these were observed just once. Over 5.5% of the sample is taken by the ten largest.

This clone was seen only a few times. It has no known antigen specificity. Base qualities are missing; no much larger clone stands one base away. Recombination linked TRBV2 to TRBJ2-5; 12 central bases correspond to TRBD2. Sequencing input: central memory CD4+ T cells from blood. The clonotype comes from a man aged 25-45 years in good health. In nucleotides, the sequence is TGTGCCAGCAGTGCTCTAGCGGGGGGGCGGGAGACCCAGTACTTC. The translation is CASSALAGGRETQYF.